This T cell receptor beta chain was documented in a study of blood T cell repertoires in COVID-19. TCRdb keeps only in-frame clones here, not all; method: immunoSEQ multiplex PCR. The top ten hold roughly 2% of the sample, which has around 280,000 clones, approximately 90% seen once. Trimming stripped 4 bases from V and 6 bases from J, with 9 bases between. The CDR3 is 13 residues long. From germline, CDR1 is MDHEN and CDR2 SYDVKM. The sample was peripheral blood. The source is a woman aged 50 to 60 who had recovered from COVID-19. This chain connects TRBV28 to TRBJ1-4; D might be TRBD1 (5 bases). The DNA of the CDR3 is TGTGCCAGCAGTTCGGGAGGGGATGAAAAACTGTTTTTT. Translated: CASSSGGDEKLFF.